The T cell receptor beta chain described here comes from a study of spatial heterogeneity in lung cancer. Study-level findings and limits: Circulating ubiquitous expanded tumor TCRs were observed more frequently at resection than at follow-up.

The sample's time point: blood at routine non-recurrence follow-up after resection. In TCRdb, the 5' RACE reads were re-called with MiXCR into one record per CDR3 protein. The data show some 46,000 distinct CDR3 sequences, with over 9.5% seen just once and under 35% held by the top ten. The trim removed 3 bases at V and 7 bases at J, leaving 14 bases unmatched. Germline V lookup: CDR1 SGDLS, CDR2 YYNGEE. The CDR3 totals 16 residues. In this sample, this clonotype turned up a few times. The antigen remains unidentified. The source is a male donor with early-stage non-small cell lung cancer. The chain uses TRBV9 and TRBJ2-7; TRBD2 matches 9 bases. Sample: PBMCs, taken at follow-up. This CDR3 is CASSGRLAAPFREQYF. The DNA of the CDR3 is TGTGCCAGCAGCGGGAGACTAGCGGCCCCGTTCAGAGAGCAGTACTTC.